This entry lists 10 T cell receptor beta chains sequenced from one sample in a study of cytomegalovirus exposure and HLA in healthy donors. PCR used 60 Vbeta primers and 13 Jbeta primers. Using immunoSEQ multiplex PCR, the repertoire was profiled, and TCRdb retains in-frame clones only, with some absent. The repertoire holds fewer than 95,000 clones, 70% to 80% seen once, with under 0.75% in the top ten. Sequencing used PBMCs. The origin of the receptors is a man younger than 40 in good health and CMV-seronegative.

V gene TRBV7-7 combines with J gene TRBJ2-1, with 12 bases aligning to TRBD2. This CDR3 region has 15 residues. In germline, CDR1 is SSHAT, CDR2 FNYEAQ (reference sequence). V was clipped by 2 bases and J by 9 bases; unmatched bases: 5. The chain's CDR3 is CASSLQLAGGGEQFF. The CDR3 nucleotides read TGTGCCAGCAGCTTACAACTAGCGGGAGGTGGTGAGCAGTTCTTC. Filled out from reference TRBV7-7 and TRBJ2-1, the complete variable domain reads GAGVSQSPRYKVTKRGQDVTLRCDPISSHATLYWYQQALGQGPEFLTYFNYEAQPDKSGLPSDRFSAERPEGSISTLTIQRTEQRDSAMYRCASSLQLAGGGEQFFGPGTRLTVL.

The J gene is TRBJ2-7, the V gene TRBV15; TRBD1 matches 7 bases. Germline V CDR1 and CDR2: LNHNV, YYDKDF (reference sequence). J lost 6 bases, V lost 0 bases, and 8 bases had no gene match. The CDR3 covers 15 residues. DNA of the CDR3: TGTGCCACCAGCAGAGACGGAAAGACAGGGTCCGAGCAGTACGTC. The encoded protein is CATSRDGKTGSEQYV.

The rearrangement uses TRBV6-5 and TRBJ2-5; 8 bases line up with TRBD1. The DNA end lines up better with TRBJ2-7; the J call may be wrong. Per germline, CDR1 MNHEY and CDR2 SVGAGI. The CDR3 is 14 amino acids. The CDR3 here is CASRTTGAQGEQYF. The CDR3 DNA reads as TGTGCCAGCAGGACGACAGGGGCTCAGGGCGAGCAGTACTTC.

The chain carries TRBV14 and TRBJ2-4; 7 bases are shared with TRBD2. Unmatched junction bases numbered 5, after V lost 0 bases and J lost 0 bases. This CDR3 has 17 residues. The V gene's germline CDR1 is SGHDN and CDR2 FVKESK. CDR3 region: CASSQETGGLAKNIQYF. Here the CDR3 DNA reads TGTGCCAGCAGCCAAGAGACGGGGGGATTAGCCAAAAACATTCAGTACTTC.

This sequence joins TRBV5-1 and TRBJ1-1; 7 bases align to TRBD1. CDR1 and CDR2 from the germline V gene are SGHRS and YFSETQ. The CDR3 length is 15 residues. The V gene end was trimmed by 0 bases and the J gene end by 4 bases; junction bases not matched to a gene: 6. In DNA, the CDR3 is TGCGCCAGCAGCTTGGCCCAGGGGGTGGGCACTGAAGCTTTCTTT. Translation: CASSLAQGVGTEAFF.

This chain joins TRBV4-1 and TRBJ2-1; tentative D call: TRBD1 (8 bases). Trimming took off 4 bases at V and 3 bases at J, with 22 bases between the two ends. Per germline, CDR1 MGHRA and CDR2 YSYEKL. This CDR3 has 18 amino acids. The CDR3 here is CASSPQGGGPSLYNEQFF. The DNA of the CDR3 is TGCGCCAGCAGCCCACAGGGGGGAGGGCCAAGTCTCTACAATGAGCAGTTCTTC.

The chain combines TRBV10-3 with TRBJ2-2; TRBD1 might be the D (6 bases). The CDR3 totals 14 residues. Germline loops: CDR1 ENHRY, CDR2 SYGVKD. Trimming shortened V by 6 bases and J by 7 bases, and 15 bases separated the two germline ends. CDR3 DNA: TGTGCCATCAGAGAACAGGGTATCGGCGGGGAGCTGTTTTTT. It codes for CAIREQGIGGELFF.

V and J are TRBV14 and TRBJ2-7; the D is unclear. Germline values: CDR1 SGHDN, CDR2 FVKESK. V lost 1 base, J lost 3 bases, and 4 bases lay in between. The CDR3 covers 12 residues. This CDR3 is CASSQGGYEQYF. The CDR3 DNA reads as TGTGCCAGCAGCCAAGGAGGCTACGAGCAGTACTTC.

The rearrangement joins TRBV7-8 to TRBJ2-1; 11 bases fit TRBD2. The CDR3 runs 15 residues. Trimming removed 4 bases from V and 8 bases from J; junction bases left unmatched: 7. CDR1 and CDR2 from the germline V gene are SGHVS and FQNEAQ. The CDR3 here is CASSSTSGRADEQFF. The DNA of the CDR3 is TGTGCCAGCAGCTCCACTAGCGGGAGAGCCGATGAGCAGTTCTTC.

The J gene is TRBJ2-7, the V gene TRBV6-1; 8 bases align to TRBD1. CDR1 is MNHNS and CDR2 is SASEGT in the germline V gene. The CDR3 runs 15 residues. Trimming cost V 6 bases and J 2 bases; bases outside gene matches: 9. CDR3 DNA sequence: TGTGCCAGCAGAACGACAGGGGACCTAACCTACGAGCAGTACTTC. This sequence encodes CASRTTGDLTYEQYF.